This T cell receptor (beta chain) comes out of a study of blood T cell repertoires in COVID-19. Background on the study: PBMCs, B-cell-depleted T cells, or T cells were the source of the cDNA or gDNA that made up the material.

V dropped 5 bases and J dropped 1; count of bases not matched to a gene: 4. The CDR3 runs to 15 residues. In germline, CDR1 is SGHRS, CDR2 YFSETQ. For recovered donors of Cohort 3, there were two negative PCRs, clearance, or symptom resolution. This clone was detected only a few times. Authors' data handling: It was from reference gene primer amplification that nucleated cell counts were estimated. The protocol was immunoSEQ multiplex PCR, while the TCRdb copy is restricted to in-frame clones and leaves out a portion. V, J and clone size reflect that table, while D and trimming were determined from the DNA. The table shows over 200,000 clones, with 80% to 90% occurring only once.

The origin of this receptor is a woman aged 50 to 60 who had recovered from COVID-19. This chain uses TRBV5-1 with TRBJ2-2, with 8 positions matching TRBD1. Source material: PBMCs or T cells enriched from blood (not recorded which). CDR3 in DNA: TGCGCCAGCAGGAGGACAGGGTTGAACACCGGGGAGCTGTTTTTT. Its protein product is CASRRTGLNTGELFF.